This TCR beta chain came from a study of control samples from healthy donors and cancer patients. Clones were read by immunoSEQ multiplex PCR, and TCRdb kept only the in-frame ones, dropping some. The data show tens of thousands of clones, approximately 91% seen once. The CDR3 sequence is 14 residues long. V was shortened by 1 base and J by 9 bases, with 15 bases between the two germline ends. From germline, CDR1 is MNHNS and CDR2 SASEGT. Material for sequencing was PBMCs. This clonotype was obtained from a woman in her forties or fifties with colorectal cancer. The chain uses TRBV6-1 and TRBJ1-2; possible D gene TRBD1, 5 bases. CDR3 bases: TGTGCCAGCAGTGAAGTAGGACAAGGACTTCGCTACACCTTC. Amino acids: CASSEVGQGLRYTF.